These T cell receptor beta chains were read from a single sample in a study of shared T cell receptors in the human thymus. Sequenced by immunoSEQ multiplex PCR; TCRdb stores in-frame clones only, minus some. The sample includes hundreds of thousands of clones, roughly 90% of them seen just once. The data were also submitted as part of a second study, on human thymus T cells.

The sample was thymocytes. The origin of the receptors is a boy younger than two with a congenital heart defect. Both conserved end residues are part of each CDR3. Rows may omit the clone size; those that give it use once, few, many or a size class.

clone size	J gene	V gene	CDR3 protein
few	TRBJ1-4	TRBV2	CATSNGRDSGRKLFF
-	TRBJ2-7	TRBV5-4	CASSLRGQGAGYEQYF
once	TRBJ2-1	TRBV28	CASSLCLAGGRDNEQFF
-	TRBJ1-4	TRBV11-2	CASSLGGWQDEKLFF
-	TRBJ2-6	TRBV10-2	CAAGESGSLAGVVSGANVLTF
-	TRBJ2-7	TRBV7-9	CASSFGTGSYEQYF
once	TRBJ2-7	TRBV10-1	CASSGDRGPGNTYEQYF
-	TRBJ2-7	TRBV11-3	CASRPRDKPYEQYF
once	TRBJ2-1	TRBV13	CASSLEDYNEQFF
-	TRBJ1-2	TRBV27	CASSMGQGGGYTF
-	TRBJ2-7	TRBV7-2	CASSLAVTHSYEQYF
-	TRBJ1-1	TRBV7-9	CASSLASRGGTEAFF
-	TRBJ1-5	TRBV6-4	CANLNRYSNQPQHF
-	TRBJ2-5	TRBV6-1	CASSDATGGKETQYF
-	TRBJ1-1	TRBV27	CASSGTTSGNPRDSENTEAFF
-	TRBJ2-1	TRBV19	CASSASRDWYNEQFF
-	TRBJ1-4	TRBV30	CAWSFGGPTNEKLFF
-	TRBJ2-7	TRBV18	CASSPERSPPYEQYF
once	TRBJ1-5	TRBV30	CAWSRRTDSYNQPQHF
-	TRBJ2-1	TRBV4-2	CASSQDPALRNEQFF
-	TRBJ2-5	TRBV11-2	CASSLVGSGQETQYF
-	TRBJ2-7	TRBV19	CASSHTSGRYREQYF
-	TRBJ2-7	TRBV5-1	CASSWGTSGRPVQLLEQYF
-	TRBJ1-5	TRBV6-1	CASSEEMWWRDYLYSNQPQHF
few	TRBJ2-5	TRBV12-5	CASGPGQGQETQYF
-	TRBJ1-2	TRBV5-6	CASTNRGIYYGYTF
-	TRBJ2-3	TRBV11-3	CASSSTGSADTQYF
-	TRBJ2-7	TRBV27	CASAAGVQGYYEQYF